A selection of T cell receptor beta chains follows, all from one sample in a study of blood T cell repertoires in COVID-19. Only in-frame clones appear in the TCRdb table, and some are missing; sequencing was by immunoSEQ multiplex PCR. The sample lists about 140,000 clones, roughly four fifths occurring once. The sequenced sample was peripheral blood. These receptors were taken from a human donor in a cohort sampled during active COVID-19. CDR3s include the opening cysteine and the closing phenylalanine or tryptophan.

v_call: TRBV5-4; j_call: TRBJ2-1; cdr3_aa: CASSLGTRYNEQFF
v_call: TRBV18; j_call: TRBJ1-1; cdr3_aa: CASSPGTTSNTEAFF
v_call: TRBV9; j_call: TRBJ2-1; cdr3_aa: CASSTSLGAGVIGNEQFF
v_call: TRBV15; j_call: TRBJ2-7; cdr3_aa: CATSREPSGFYEQYF
v_call: TRBV30; j_call: TRBJ2-1; cdr3_aa: CAWSVLVGEQFF
v_call: TRBV27; j_call: TRBJ2-1; cdr3_aa: CASSRGLADYNEQFF
v_call: TRBV28; j_call: TRBJ2-3; cdr3_aa: CASEGDRGGTDTQYF
v_call: TRBV29-1; j_call: TRBJ2-3; cdr3_aa: CSVETSGSGTDTQYF
v_call: TRBV7-2; j_call: TRBJ2-3; cdr3_aa: CASSIQAGGFADTQYF
v_call: TRBV12-3/TRBV12-4; j_call: TRBJ1-1; cdr3_aa: CASSLDRSTEAFF
v_call: TRBV4-2; j_call: TRBJ2-5; cdr3_aa: CASRAGGDQETQYF
v_call: TRBV7-2; j_call: TRBJ2-7; cdr3_aa: CASSLVYEGEQYF
v_call: TRBV7-3; j_call: TRBJ1-6; cdr3_aa: CASSLTGTGVNSPLHF
v_call: TRBV5-1; j_call: TRBJ1-1; cdr3_aa: CASSFTGGNTEAFF
v_call: TRBV5-6; j_call: TRBJ2-5; cdr3_aa: CASSAGGWGQETQYF
v_call: TRBV7-2; j_call: TRBJ1-1; cdr3_aa: CASSLVGTGVNTEAFF
v_call: TRBV7-8; j_call: TRBJ2-3; cdr3_aa: CASSLPRTTRSTDTQYF
v_call: TRBV28; j_call: TRBJ1-1; cdr3_aa: CASSGGLGRSAFF
v_call: TRBV11-2; j_call: TRBJ1-1; cdr3_aa: CASSFPPQGDGEAFF
v_call: TRBV13; j_call: TRBJ2-5; cdr3_aa: CASSLGHEREAGETQYF
v_call: TRBV29-1; j_call: TRBJ2-2; cdr3_aa: CSAHTSGVAGGVTGELFF
v_call: TRBV7-2; j_call: TRBJ2-7; cdr3_aa: CASSLGLAGDYEQYF
v_call: TRBV28; j_call: TRBJ2-3; cdr3_aa: CASSPFVPGLAGVPDTQYF
v_call: TRBV3-1/TRBV3-2; j_call: TRBJ2-3; cdr3_aa: CASSQGGRDTDTQYF
v_call: TRBV5-1; j_call: TRBJ2-7; cdr3_aa: CASSLAYGTGGNEQYF
v_call: TRBV19; j_call: TRBJ2-7; cdr3_aa: CASSTSGDPVYEQYF
v_call: TRBV5-1; j_call: TRBJ2-7; cdr3_aa: CASSLASDRTEQYF
v_call: TRBV7-6; j_call: TRBJ2-7; cdr3_aa: CASSLARTSGTYEQYF
v_call: TRBV19; j_call: TRBJ2-7; cdr3_aa: CASRYSPSSSYEQYF
v_call: TRBV6-5; j_call: TRBJ1-2; cdr3_aa: CASSYQQGSGYTF
v_call: TRBV28; j_call: TRBJ2-7; cdr3_aa: CASSVPDKTYEQYF